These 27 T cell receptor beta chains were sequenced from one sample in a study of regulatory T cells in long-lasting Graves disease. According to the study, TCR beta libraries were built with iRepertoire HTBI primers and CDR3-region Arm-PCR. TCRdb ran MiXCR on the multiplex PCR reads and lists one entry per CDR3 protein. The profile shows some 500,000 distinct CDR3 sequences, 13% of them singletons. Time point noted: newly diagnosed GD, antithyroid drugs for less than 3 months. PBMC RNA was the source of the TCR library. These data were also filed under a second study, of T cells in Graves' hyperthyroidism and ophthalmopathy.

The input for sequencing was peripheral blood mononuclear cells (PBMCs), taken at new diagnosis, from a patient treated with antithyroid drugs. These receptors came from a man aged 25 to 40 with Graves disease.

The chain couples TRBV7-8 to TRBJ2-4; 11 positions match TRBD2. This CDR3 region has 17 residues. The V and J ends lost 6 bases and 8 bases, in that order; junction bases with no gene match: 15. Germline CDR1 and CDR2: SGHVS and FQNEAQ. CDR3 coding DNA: TGTGCCAGCAGACCAACTAGCGGGAGAAGTGGGAGAGACATTCAGTACTTC. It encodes CASRPTSGRSGRDIQYF.

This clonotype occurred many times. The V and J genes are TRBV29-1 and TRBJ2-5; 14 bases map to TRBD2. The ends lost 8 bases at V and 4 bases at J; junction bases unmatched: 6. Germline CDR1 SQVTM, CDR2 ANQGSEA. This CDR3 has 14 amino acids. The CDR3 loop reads CSSTGTSGRETQYF. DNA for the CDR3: TGCAGCAGTACGGGGACTAGCGGGAGAGAGACCCAGTACTTC.

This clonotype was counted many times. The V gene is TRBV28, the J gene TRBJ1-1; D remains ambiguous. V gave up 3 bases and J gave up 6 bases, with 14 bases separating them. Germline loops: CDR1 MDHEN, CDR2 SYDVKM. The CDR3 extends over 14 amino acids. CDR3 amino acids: CASSFAPPKAEAFF. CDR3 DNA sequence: TGTGCCAGCAGTTTTGCCCCGCCTAAGGCTGAAGCTTTCTTT.

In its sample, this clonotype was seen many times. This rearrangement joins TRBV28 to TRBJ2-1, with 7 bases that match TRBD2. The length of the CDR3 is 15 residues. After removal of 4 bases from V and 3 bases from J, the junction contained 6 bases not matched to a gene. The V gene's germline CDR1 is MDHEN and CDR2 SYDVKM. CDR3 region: CASSSIWGGYNEQFF. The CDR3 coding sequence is TGTGCCAGCAGTTCCATCTGGGGGGGCTACAATGAGCAGTTCTTC.

The CDR3 DNA reads TGTGCCATCAGTGAGTATTTAAGCGCCTCCTACGAGCAGTACTTC. It translates to CAISEYLSASYEQYF. V usage is TRBV10-3 and J usage is TRBJ2-7; D call uncertain. CDR3 length: 15 amino acids. CDR1 ENHRY and CDR2 SYGVKD come from the germline V gene. V was trimmed by 1 base and J by 0 bases, leaving 10 bases between them.

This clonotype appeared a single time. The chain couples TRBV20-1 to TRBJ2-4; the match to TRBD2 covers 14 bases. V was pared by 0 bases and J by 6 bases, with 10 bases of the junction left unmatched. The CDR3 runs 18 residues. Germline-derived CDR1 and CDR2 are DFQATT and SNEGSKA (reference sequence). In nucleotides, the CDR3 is TGCAGTGCTAGAGACGCAGGCCGGGGACTAGCGGGAGCAAACATTCAGTACTTC. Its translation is CSARDAGRGLAGANIQYF.

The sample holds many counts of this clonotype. This CDR3 is CAISDPGPGETQYF. CDR3 sequence (DNA): TGTGCCATCAGTGACCCAGGTCCCGGGGAGACCCAGTACTTC. V and J are TRBV10-3 and TRBJ2-5; D unresolved. Germline CDR1 and CDR2: ENHRY and SYGVKD. With 3 bases removed from V and 5 bases from J, the gap between germline ends came to 13 bases. This CDR3 has 14 residues.

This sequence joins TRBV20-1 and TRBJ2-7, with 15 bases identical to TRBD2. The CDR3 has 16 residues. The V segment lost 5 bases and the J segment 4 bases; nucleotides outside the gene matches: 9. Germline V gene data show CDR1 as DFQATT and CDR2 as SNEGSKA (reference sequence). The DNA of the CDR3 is TGCAGTGCTGCTGGACTAGCGGGAGGGTTATTGTACGAGCAGTACTTC. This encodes CSAAGLAGGLLYEQYF.

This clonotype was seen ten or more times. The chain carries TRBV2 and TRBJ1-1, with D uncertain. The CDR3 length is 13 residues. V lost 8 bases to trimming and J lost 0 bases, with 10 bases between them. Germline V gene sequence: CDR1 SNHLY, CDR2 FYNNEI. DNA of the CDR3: TGTGCCAGCTTATACAGAATGAACACTGAAGCTTTCTTT. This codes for CASLYRMNTEAFF.

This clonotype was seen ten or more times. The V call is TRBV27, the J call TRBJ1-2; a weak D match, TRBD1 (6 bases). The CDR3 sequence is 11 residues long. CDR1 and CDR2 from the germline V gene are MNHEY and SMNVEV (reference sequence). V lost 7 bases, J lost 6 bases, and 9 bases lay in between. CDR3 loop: CASNRVDGYTF. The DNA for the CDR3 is TGTGCCAGCAACAGGGTAGATGGCTACACCTTC.

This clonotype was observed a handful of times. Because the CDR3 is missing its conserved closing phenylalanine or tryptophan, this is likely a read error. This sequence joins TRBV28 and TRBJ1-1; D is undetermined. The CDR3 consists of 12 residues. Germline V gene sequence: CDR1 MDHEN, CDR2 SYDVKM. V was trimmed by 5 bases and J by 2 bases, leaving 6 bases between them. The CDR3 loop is CASSRRNTEAFL. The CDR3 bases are TGTGCCAGCAGTCGGCGCAACACTGAAGCTTTCCTT.

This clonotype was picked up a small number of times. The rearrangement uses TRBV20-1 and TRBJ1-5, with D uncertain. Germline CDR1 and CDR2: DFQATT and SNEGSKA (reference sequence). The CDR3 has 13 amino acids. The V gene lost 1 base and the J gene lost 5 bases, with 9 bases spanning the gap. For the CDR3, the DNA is TGCAGTGCTAGAGGGGTAACGGATCAGCCCCAGCATTTT. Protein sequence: CSARGVTDQPQHF.

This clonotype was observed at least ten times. CDR3 sequence (DNA): TGTGCCTGGAGTGCTCAGGGGTACACTGAAGCTTTCTTT. This codes for CAWSAQGYTEAFF. The rearrangement links TRBV30 to TRBJ1-1; a possible D gene is TRBD1 (6 bases). Germline values: CDR1 GTSNPN, CDR2 SVGIG (reference sequence). The CDR3 runs to 13 residues. V lost 1 base and J 3 bases, leaving 9 bases between the germline ends. Looking up the rest from reference TRBV30 and TRBJ1-1 gives the full variable domain: SQTIHQWPATLVQPVGSPLSLECTVEGTSNPNLYWYRQAAGRGLQLLFYSVGIGQISSEVPQNLSASRPQDRQFILSSKKLLLSDSGFYLCAWSAQGYTEAFFGQGTRLTVV.

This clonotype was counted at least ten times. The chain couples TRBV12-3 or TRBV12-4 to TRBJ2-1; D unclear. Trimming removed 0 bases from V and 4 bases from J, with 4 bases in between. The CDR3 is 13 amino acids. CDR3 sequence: CASSLAPYNEQFF. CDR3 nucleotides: TGTGCCAGCAGTTTAGCCCCTTACAATGAGCAGTTCTTC.

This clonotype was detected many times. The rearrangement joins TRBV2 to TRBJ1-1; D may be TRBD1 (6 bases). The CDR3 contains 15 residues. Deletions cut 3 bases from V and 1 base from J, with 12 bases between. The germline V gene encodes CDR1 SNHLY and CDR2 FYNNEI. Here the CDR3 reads CASSEFGGWNTEAFF. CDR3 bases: TGTGCCAGCAGTGAGTTTGGGGGCTGGAACACTGAAGCTTTCTTT.

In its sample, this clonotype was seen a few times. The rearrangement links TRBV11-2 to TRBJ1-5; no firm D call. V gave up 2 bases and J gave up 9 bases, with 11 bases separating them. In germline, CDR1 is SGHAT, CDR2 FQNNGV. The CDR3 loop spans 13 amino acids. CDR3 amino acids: CASSLSEVRPQHF. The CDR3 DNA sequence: TGTGCCAGCAGCTTATCGGAGGTGAGGCCCCAGCATTTT.

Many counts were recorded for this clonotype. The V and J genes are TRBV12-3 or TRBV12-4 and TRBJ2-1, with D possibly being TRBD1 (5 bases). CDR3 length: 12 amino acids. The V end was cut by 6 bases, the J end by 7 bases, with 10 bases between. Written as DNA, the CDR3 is TGTGCCAGCAGCCCTCAGGGTAATGAGCAGTTCTTC. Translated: CASSPQGNEQFF.

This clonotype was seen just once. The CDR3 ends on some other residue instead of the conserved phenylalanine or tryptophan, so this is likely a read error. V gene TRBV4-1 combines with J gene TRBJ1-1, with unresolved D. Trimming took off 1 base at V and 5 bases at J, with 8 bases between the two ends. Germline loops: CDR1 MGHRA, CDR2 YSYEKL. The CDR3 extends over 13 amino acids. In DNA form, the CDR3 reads TGCGCCAGCAGCCAAGCCGGACTAACTGAAGCTTTCTCT. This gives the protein CASSQAGLTEAFS.

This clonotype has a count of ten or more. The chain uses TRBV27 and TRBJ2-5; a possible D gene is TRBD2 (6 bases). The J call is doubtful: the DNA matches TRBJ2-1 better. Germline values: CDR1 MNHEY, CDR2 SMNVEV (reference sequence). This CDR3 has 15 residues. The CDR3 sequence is CASSRREPGGNEQFF. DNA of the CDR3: TGTGCCAGCAGCCGCCGGGAACCCGGGGGCAATGAGCAGTTCTTC.

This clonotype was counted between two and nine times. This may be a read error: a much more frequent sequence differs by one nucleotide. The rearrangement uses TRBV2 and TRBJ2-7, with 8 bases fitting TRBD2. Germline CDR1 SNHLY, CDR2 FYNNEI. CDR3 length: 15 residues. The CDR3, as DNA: TGTGCCGGCAGCGACAGGACTAGCCGGTCCTACGAGCAGTACTTC. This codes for CAGSDRTSRSYEQYF.

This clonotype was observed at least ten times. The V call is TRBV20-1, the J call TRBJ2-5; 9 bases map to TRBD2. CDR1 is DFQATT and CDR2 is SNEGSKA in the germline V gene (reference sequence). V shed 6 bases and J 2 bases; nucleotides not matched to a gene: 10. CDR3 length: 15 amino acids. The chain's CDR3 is CSAHTSGPGQETQYF. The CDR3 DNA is TGCAGTGCCCACACTAGCGGGCCGGGACAAGAGACCCAGTACTTC.

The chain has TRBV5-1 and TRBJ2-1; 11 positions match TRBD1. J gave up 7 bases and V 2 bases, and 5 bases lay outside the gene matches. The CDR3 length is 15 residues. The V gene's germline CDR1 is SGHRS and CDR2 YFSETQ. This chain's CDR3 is CASSLTGTGGNEQFF. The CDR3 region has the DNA TGCGCCAGCAGCTTAACCGGGACAGGGGGAAATGAGCAGTTCTTC.

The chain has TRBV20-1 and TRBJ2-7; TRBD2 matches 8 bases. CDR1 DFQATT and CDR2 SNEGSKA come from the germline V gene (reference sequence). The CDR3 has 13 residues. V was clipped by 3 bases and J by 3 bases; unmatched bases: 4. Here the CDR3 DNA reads TGCAGTGCTAGTAGCGGGAAGTACTACGAGCAGTACTTC. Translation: CSASSGKYYEQYF.

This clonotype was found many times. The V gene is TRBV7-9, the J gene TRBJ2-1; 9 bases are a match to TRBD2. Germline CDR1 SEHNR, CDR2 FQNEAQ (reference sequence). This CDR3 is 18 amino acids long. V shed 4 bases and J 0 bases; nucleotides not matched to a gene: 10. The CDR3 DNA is TGTGCCAGCAGCTCGGCAGCGGGAGGCCAGAGCTCCTACAATGAGCAGTTCTTC. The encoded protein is CASSSAAGGQSSYNEQFF. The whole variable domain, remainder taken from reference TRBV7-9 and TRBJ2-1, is DTGVSQNPRHKITKRGQNVTFRCDPISEHNRLYWYRQTLGQGPEFLTYFQNEAQLEKSRLLSDRFSAERPKGSFSTLEIQRTEQGDSAMYLCASSSAAGGQSSYNEQFFGPGTRLTVL.

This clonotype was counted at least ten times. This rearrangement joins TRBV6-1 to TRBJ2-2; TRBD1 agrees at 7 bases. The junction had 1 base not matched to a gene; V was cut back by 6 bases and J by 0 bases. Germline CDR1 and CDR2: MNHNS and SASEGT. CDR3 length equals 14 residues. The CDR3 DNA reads TGTGCCAGCAGCGGGACAGCGAACACCGGGGAGCTGTTTTTT. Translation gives CASSGTANTGELFF.

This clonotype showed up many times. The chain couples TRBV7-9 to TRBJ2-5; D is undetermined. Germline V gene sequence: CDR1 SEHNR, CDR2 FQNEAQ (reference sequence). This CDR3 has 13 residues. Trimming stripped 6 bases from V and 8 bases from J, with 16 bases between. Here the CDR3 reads CASSSDWGITQYF. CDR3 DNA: TGTGCCAGCAGTTCCGACTGGGGTATCACCCAGTACTTC.

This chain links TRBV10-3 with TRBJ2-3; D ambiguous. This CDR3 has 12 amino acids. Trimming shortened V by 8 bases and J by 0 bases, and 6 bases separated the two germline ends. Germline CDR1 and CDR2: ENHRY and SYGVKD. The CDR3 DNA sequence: TGTGCCATCGGGCGGAGCACAGATACGCAGTATTTT. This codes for CAIGRSTDTQYF.